This T cell receptor (beta chain) appears in the sequencing data of a study of T cell repertoires in cytomegalovirus infection. The CDR3 runs to 18 residues. Germline CDR1 reads MNHEY; CDR2 reads SVGEGT. Unmatched junction bases numbered 17, after V lost 5 bases and J lost 3 bases. This clonotype was recorded at least ten times. TCRdb reanalysed the reads using MiXCR and keeps one entry per CDR3 protein. The table has hundreds of thousands of distinct CDR3 sequences, 17% seen once. This sequence joins TRBV6-2 or TRBV6-3 and TRBJ2-3, with 7 nucleotides matching TRBD1. This TCR derives from a human donor in good health (CMV status not recorded). Some clones in this sample may be carry-over from other donors' samples. Material for sequencing was PBMCs. Written as DNA, the CDR3 is TGTGCCAGCAGTCCCCTATGGATTAGGGGGCGTTCTACAGATACGCAGTATTTT. It yields the protein CASSPLWIRGRSTDTQYF.